The rows below give T cell receptor beta chains drawn from one sample of a study of blood T cell repertoires in COVID-19. Profiling relied on immunoSEQ multiplex PCR, and the TCRdb table lists in-frame clones only, not all of them. The sample includes fewer than 80,000 clones, 79% of them seen just once. Sequenced material: peripheral blood. The receptors were sampled from a woman aged 80 or older with active or convalescent COVID-19. CDR3s include the opening cysteine and the closing phenylalanine or tryptophan. A D gene is named only where the DNA matches it firmly. Some rows mark clone size as missing; the rest say once, few, many or name a class of expanded clone.

d_call | cdr3_length | j_call | v_call | clone_size | cdr3_aa | cdr3_nt
- | 14 | TRBJ2-1 | TRBV7-2 | - | CASSFFLGVDEQFF | TGTGCCAGCAGCTTTTTTCTAGGGGTCGATGAGCAGTTCTTC
TRBD2 | 16 | TRBJ2-7 | TRBV18 | - | CASSPGLAGASYEQYF | TGTGCCAGCTCACCAGGACTAGCGGGGGCCTCCTACGAGCAGTACTTC
- | 14 | TRBJ1-5 | TRBV6-2/TRBV6-3 | - | CASSLGLRVQPQHF | TGTGCCAGCAGCCTAGGACTGAGGGTTCAGCCCCAGCATTTT
TRBD1 | 14 | TRBJ1-2 | TRBV5-5 | - | CASSLLGQGSGYTF | TGTGCCAGCAGCTTACTGGGACAGGGGAGCGGCTACACCTTC
- | 17 | TRBJ2-1 | TRBV15 | - | CATSRDRRGLSVSEQFF | TGTGCCACCAGCAGAGATCGGAGGGGGCTTTCAGTGAGTGAGCAGTTCTTC
- | 16 | TRBJ2-4 | TRBV7-8 | - | CASSLESGMTKNIQYF | TGTGCCAGCAGCTTAGAGTCAGGGATGACCAAAAACATTCAGTACTTC
- | 15 | TRBJ1-6 | TRBV6-6 | - | CASSYTETYNSPLHF | TGTGCCAGCAGTTATACAGAGACGTATAATTCACCCCTCCACTTT
TRBD2 | 18 | TRBJ2-3 | TRBV9 | few | CASSVGLAGAQSTDTQYF | TGTGCCAGCAGCGTAGGACTAGCGGGGGCACAAAGCACAGATACGCAGTATTTT
TRBD2 | 18 | TRBJ2-3 | TRBV4-3 | - | CASSQDSSGGASGDTQYF | TGCGCCAGCAGCCAAGATTCCAGCGGGGGGGCCTCTGGAGATACGCAGTATTTT
TRBD1 | 14 | TRBJ1-2 | TRBV19 | - | CASSIRDRPYGYTF | TGTGCCAGTAGTATCCGGGACAGACCTTATGGCTACACCTTC
- | 15 | TRBJ1-1 | TRBV5-5 | - | CASSLAVPGWTEAFF | TGTGCCAGCAGCTTGGCTGTTCCAGGGTGGACTGAAGCTTTCTTT
TRBD2 | 17 | TRBJ2-3 | TRBV5-5 | - | CASSNQRGALSTDTQYF | TGTGCCAGCAGCAATCAGCGGGGGGCACTTAGCACAGATACGCAGTATTTT
TRBD1 | 14 | TRBJ2-2 | TRBV20-1 | - | CSASRADRAGELFF | TGCAGTGCTAGTCGGGCTGACAGGGCCGGGGAGCTGTTTTTT
TRBD1 | 14 | TRBJ1-1 | TRBV19 | few | CASQITGVFTEAFF | TGTGCCAGTCAAATCACAGGGGTTTTCACTGAAGCTTTCTTT
TRBD1 | 14 | TRBJ1-3 | TRBV6-5 | - | CASRGDSRGDTIYF | TGTGCCAGCAGGGGGGACAGCCGTGGGGACACCATATATTTT
- | 14 | TRBJ2-3 | TRBV7-9 | once | CASSQPPPTSDSCF | TGTGCCAGCAGCCAACCCCCCCCAACCTCAGATTCGTGTTTT
- | 13 | TRBJ2-3 | TRBV5-4 | once | CASSFRGAHTQYF | TGTGCCAGCAGCTTTCGGGGGGCACATACGCAGTATTTT
- | 14 | TRBJ2-1 | TRBV3-1/TRBV3-2 | - | CASSRTGNYNEQFF | TGTGCCAGCAGCCGAACAGGGAACTACAATGAGCAGTTCTTC
- | 14 | TRBJ2-2 | TRBV20-1 | - | CSASRQGNTGELFF | TGCAGTGCTAGTAGGCAGGGGAACACCGGGGAGCTGTTTTTT